The TCR beta chain under discussion was sequenced for a study of immune evolution from preneoplasia to lung adenocarcinoma. Study-level information: HLA loss of heterozygosity: about 7% AIS, about 15% MIA, approximately 31% ADC, none AAH.

The CDR3 contains 14 residues. Germline-derived CDR1 and CDR2 are SGHRS and YFSETQ. V was shortened by 4 bases and J by 4 bases, with 15 bases between the two germline ends. Patients had resection in Japan or China between the mid-2010s and the late 2010s. Repertoires were generated with immunoSEQ multiplex PCR, while TCRdb's copy carries only in-frame clones and drops some. The data show fewer than 2,500 clones, less than 85% seen once. The source material was FFPE lung adenocarcinoma in situ tissue. This chain uses TRBV5-1 with TRBJ2-7, with TRBD2 as a possible D gene (5 bases). The receptor's source is a person aged 65 to 79 with lung adenocarcinoma. Written as DNA, the CDR3 is TGCGCCAGCAGCGCTCCGGGAATGACGTACGAGCAGTACTTC. This codes for CASSAPGMTYEQYF.